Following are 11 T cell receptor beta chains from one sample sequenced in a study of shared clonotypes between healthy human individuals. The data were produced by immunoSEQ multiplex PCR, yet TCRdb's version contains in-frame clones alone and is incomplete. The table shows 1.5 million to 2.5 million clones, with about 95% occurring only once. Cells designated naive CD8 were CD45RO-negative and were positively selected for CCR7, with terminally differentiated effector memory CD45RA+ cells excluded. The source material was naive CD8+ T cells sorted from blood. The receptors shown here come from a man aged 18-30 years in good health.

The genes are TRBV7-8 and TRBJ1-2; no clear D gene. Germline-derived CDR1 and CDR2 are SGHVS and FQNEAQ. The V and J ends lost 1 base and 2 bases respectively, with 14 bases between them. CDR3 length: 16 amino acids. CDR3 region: CASSLVGRSLNYGYTF. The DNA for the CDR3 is TGTGCCAGCAGCTTAGTCGGGAGGTCGCTGAACTATGGCTACACCTTC.

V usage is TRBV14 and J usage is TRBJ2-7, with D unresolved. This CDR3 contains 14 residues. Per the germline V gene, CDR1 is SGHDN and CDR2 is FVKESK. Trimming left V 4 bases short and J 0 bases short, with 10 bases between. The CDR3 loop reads CASSLSPHSYEQYF. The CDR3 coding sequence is TGTGCCAGCAGCCTAAGCCCACACTCCTACGAGCAGTACTTC.

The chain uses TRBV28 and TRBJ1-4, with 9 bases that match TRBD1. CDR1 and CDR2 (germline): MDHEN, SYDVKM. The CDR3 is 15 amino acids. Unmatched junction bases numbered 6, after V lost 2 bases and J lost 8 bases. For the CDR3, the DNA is TGTGCCAGCAGTTTAGTTGACAGGGGGTACGAAAAACTGTTTTTT. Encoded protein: CASSLVDRGYEKLFF.

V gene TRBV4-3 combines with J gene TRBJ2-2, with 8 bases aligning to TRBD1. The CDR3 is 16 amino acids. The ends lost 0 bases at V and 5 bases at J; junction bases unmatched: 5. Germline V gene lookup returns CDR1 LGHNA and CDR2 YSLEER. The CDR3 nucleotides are TGCGCCAGCAGCCAAGATGGGCAGGGGGCGACCGGGGAGCTGTTTTTT. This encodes CASSQDGQGATGELFF.

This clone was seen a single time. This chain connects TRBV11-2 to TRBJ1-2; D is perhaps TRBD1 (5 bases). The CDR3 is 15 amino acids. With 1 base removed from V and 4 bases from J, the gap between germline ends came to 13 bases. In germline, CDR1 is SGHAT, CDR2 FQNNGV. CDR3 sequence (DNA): TGTGCCAGCAGCTTAGTCGCAGGGCCTGGCTATGGCTACACCTTC. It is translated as CASSLVAGPGYGYTF. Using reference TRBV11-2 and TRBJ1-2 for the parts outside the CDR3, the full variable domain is EAGVAQSPRYKIIEKRQSVAFWCNPISGHATLYWYQQILGQGPKLLIQFQNNGVVDDSQLPKDRFSAERLKGVDSTLKIQPAKLEDSAVYLCASSLVAGPGYGYTFGSGTRLTVV.

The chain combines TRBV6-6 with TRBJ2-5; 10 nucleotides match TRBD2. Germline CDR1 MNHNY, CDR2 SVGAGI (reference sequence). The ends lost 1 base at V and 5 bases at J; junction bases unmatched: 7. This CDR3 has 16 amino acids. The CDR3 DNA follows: TGTGCCAGCAGTTACTACCTAGCGGGAGAGGCGGAGACCCAGTACTTC. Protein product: CASSYYLAGEAETQYF.

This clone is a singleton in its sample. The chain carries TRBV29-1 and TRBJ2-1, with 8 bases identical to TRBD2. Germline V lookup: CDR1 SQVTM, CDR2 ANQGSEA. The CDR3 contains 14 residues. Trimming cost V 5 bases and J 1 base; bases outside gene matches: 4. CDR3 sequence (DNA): TGCAGCGTTCCTACTAGCGGATCCTACAATGAGCAGTTCTTC. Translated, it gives CSVPTSGSYNEQFF.

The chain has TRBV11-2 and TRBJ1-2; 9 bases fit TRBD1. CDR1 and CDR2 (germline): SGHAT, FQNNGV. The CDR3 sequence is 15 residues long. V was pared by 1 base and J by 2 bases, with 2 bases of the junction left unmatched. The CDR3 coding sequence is TGTGCCAGCAGCTTAGGGGGGACAGGGAACTATGGCTACACCTTC. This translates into CASSLGGTGNYGYTF.

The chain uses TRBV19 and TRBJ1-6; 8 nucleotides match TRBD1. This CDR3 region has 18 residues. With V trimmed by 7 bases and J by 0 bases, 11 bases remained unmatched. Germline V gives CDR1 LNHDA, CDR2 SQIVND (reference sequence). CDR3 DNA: TGTGCCAGTACCCCGGACAGGGAAGGGTTCTCCTATAATTCACCCCTCCACTTT. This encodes CASTPDREGFSYNSPLHF.

The CDR3 sequence: CASSSTTSGRYEQYF. The CDR3 DNA follows: TGTGCCAGCAGCTCGACTACTAGCGGGAGGTACGAGCAGTACTTC. The chain combines TRBV11-2 with TRBJ2-7; 12 positions match TRBD2. This CDR3 has 15 residues. After removal of 4 bases from V and 4 bases from J, the junction contained 5 bases not matched to a gene. Per germline, CDR1 SGHAT and CDR2 FQNNGV.

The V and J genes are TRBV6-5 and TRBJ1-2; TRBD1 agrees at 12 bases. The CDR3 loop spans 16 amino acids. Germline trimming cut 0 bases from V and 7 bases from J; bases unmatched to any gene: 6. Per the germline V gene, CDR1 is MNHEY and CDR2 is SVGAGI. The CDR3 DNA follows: TGTGCCAGCAGTTACTCCGGACCGGGACAGGGGGCTGGCTACACCTTC. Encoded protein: CASSYSGPGQGAGYTF.